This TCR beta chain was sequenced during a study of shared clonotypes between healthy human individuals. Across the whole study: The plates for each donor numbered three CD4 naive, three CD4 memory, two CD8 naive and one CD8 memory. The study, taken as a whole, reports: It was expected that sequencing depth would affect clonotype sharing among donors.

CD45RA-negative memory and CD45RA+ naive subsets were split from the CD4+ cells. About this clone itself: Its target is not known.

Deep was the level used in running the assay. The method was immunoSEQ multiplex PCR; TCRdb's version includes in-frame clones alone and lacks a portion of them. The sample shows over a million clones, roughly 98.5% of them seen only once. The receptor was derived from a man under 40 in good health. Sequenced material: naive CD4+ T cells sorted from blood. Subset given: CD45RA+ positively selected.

In DNA form, the CDR3 reads TGTGCCAGCAGTGGAAAGGGGGCAGGGAATCAGCCCCAGCATTTT. Translated: CASSGKGAGNQPQHF. This sequence joins TRBV2 and TRBJ1-5; TRBD1 aligns across 7 bases. V lost 4 bases to trimming and J lost 4 bases; unmatched junction nucleotides: 7. Germline V gives CDR1 SNHLY, CDR2 FYNNEI. This CDR3 is built from 15 residues.